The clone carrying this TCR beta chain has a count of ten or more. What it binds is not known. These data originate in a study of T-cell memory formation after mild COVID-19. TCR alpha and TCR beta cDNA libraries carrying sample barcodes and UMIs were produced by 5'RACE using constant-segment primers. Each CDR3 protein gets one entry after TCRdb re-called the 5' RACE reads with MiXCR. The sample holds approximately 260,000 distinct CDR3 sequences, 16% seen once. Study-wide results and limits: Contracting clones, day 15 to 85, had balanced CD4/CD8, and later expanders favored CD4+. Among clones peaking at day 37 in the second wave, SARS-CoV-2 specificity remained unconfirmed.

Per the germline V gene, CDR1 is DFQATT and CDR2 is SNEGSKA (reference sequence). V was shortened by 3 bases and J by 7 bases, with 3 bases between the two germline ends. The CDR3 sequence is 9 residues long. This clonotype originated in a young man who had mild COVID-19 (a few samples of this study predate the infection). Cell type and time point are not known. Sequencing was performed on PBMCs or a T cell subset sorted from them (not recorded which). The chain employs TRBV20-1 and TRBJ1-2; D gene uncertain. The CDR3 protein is CSASGGYTF. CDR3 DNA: TGCAGTGCTAGTGGTGGCTACACCTTC.